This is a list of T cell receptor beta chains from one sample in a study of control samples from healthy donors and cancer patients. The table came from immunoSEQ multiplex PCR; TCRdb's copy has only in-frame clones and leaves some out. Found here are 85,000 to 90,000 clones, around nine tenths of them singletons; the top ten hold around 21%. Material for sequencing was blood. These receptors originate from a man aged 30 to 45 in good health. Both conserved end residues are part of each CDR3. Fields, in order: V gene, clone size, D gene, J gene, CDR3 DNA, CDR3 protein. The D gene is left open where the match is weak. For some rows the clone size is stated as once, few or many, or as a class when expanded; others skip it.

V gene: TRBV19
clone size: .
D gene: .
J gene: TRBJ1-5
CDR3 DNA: TGTGCCAGTAGTAGCCTGGGGAATCAGCCCCAGCATTTT
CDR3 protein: CASSSLGNQPQHF

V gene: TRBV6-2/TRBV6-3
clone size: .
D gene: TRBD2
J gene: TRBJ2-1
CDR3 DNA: TGTGCCAGCAGTTACTCAGCTAGCGGGGGCCTCCTGGGAAATGAGCAGTTCTTC
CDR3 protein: CASSYSASGGLLGNEQFF

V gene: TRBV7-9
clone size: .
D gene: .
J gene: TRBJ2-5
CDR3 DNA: TGTGCCAGCAGCTTAGGAGCCATGGCGTTGGAGACCCAGTACTTC
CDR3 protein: CASSLGAMALETQYF

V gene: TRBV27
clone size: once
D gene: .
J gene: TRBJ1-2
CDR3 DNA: TGTGCCAGCAGTTTATCATGGGGGGCGCGCTATGGCTACACCTTC
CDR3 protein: CASSLSWGARYGYTF

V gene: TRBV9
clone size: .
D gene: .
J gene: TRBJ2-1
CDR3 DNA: TGTGCCAGCAGCCCCCAGGGGCGCTCTAAGAATGAGCAGTTCTTC
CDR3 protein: CASSPQGRSKNEQFF

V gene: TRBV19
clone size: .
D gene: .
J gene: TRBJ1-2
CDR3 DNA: TGTGCCAGTAGTATGGTAGGCCAGGGGATCTATGGCTACACCTTC
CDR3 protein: CASSMVGQGIYGYTF

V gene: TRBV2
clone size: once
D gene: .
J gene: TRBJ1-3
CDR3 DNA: TGTGCCAGCAGTGGGCAAGCCTCTGGAAACACCATATATTTT
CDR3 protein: CASSGQASGNTIYF

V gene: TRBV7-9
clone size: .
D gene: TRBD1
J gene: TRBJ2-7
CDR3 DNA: TGTGCCAGCAGTGACAGGGGGAGTTTCCACGAGCAGTACTTC
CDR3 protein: CASSDRGSFHEQYF

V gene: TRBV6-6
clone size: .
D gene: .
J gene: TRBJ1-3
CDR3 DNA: TGTGCCAGCAGCCTTATCCAGAGCTACTCTGGAAACACCATATATTTT
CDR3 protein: CASSLIQSYSGNTIYF

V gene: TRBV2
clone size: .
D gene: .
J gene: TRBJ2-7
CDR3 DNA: TGTGCCAGCAGTGAAGGTCCTATGGGTTTCAGGTTCGAGCAGTACTTC
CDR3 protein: CASSEGPMGFRFEQYF

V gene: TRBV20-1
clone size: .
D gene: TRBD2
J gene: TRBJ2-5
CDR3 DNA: TGCAGTGCTAGTCGCCTAGCGGGGGGGCCAGCGGGTCAAGAGACCCAGTACTTC
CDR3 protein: CSASRLAGGPAGQETQYF

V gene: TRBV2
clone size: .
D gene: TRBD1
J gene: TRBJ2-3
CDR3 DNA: TGTGCCAGCAGTGGGGGGGACAGGGCAGATACGCAGTATTTT
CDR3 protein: CASSGGDRADTQYF

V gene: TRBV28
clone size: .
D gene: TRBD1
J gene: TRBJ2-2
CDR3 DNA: TGTGCCAGCAGACCCCGCGGACAGGGTTCCACCGGGGAGCTGTTTTTT
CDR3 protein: CASRPRGQGSTGELFF

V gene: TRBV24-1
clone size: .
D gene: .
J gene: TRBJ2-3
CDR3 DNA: TGTGCCACCAGTGATTTTCGGGGGAGGTTCAGCACAGATACGCAGTATTTT
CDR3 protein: CATSDFRGRFSTDTQYF

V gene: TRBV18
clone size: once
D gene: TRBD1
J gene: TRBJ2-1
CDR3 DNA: TGTGCCAGCTCACACGACAGGGAAAACAATGAGCAGTTCTTC
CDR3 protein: CASSHDRENNEQFF

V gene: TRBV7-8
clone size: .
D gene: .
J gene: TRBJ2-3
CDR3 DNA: TGTGCCAGCAGCTCTGACCGGACGCGCGCAGATACGCAGTATTTT
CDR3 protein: CASSSDRTRADTQYF

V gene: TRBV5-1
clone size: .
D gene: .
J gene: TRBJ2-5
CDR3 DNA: TGCGCCAGCAGCTCCGGAGGGGGGGCTGGTGAGACCCAGTACTTC
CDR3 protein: CASSSGGGAGETQYF

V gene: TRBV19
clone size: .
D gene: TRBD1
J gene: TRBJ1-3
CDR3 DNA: TGTGCCAGTAGACAGGGGGCTACTGGAAACACCATATATTTT
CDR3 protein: CASRQGATGNTIYF

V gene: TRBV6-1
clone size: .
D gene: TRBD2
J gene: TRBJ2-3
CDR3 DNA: TGTGCCAGCAGTGAAGTCCCCATACTAGCGCGGTCCACAGATACGCAGTATTTT
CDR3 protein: CASSEVPILARSTDTQYF

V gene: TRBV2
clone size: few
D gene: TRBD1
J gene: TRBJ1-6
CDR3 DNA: TGTGCCAGCAGAGGGACAGGGGGCGATTCACCCCTCCACTTT
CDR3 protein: CASRGTGGDSPLHF

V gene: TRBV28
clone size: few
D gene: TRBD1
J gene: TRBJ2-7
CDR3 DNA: TGTGCCAGCAGCCCACAGGGGATCTCCTACGAGCAGTACTTC
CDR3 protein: CASSPQGISYEQYF

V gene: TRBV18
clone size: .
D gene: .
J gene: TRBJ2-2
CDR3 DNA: TGTGCCAGCTCACCGGGGGCGCGGGACACCGGGGAGCTGTTTTTT
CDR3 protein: CASSPGARDTGELFF

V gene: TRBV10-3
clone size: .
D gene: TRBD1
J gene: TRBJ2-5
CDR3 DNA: TGTGCCATCAGTGAGACACAGGACAGGCAAGAGACCCAGTACTTC
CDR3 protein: CAISETQDRQETQYF

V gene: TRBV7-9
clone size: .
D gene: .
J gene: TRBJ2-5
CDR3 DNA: TGTGCCAGCAGCCCGGGACACTCCGGGGAGACCCAGTACTTC
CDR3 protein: CASSPGHSGETQYF

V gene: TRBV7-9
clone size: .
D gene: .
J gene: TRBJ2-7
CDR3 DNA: TGTGCCAGCAGCTCATTCTACGAGCAGTACTTC
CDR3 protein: CASSSFYEQYF

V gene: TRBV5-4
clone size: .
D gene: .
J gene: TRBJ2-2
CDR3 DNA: TGTGCCAGCAGCTTGGTCGGGCAGGGCCCCACCGGGGAGCTGTTTTTT
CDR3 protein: CASSLVGQGPTGELFF

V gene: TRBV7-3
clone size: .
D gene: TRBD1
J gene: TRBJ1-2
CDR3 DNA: TGTGCCAGCAGCTTAAGCCGCGGGGGACAGGGAGGGTATGGCTACACCTTC
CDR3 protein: CASSLSRGGQGGYGYTF

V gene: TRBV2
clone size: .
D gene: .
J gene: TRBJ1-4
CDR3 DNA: TGTGCCAGCAGTGAACAGGGAATGTCAAATGAAAAACTGTTTTTT
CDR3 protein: CASSEQGMSNEKLFF

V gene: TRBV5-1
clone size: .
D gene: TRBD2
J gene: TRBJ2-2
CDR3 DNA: TGCGCCACCGCGTTACTAGCGGGGGGCGCCGGGGAGCTGTTTTTT
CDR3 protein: CATALLAGGAGELFF

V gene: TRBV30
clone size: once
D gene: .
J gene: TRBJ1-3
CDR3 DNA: TGTGCCTGGCCTCACAGCTTCTCAGGAAACACCATATATTTT
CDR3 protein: CAWPHSFSGNTIYF

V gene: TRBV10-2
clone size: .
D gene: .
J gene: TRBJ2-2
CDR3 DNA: TGCGCCAGCAGTGAGACAGTGAACACCGGGGAGCTGTTTTTT
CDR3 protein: CASSETVNTGELFF

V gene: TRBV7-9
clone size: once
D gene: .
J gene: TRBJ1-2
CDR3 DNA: TGTGCCAGCAGCGATGTAGGGACGGGGAGGCTTGGCTACACCTTC
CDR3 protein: CASSDVGTGRLGYTF

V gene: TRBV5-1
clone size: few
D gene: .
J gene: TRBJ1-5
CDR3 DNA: TGCGCCAGCAGCCCGGACCACCCCAATCAGCCCCAGCATTTT
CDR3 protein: CASSPDHPNQPQHF

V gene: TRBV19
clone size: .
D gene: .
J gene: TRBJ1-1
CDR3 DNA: TGTGCCAGTAGGGGGACCGGGAACACTGAAGCTTTCTTT
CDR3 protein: CASRGTGNTEAFF

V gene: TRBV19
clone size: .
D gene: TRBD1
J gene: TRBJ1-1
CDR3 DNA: TGTGCCACCAAGTCGGGACAGGGGTACGTAAAAGCTTTCTTT
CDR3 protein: CATKSGQGYVKAFF

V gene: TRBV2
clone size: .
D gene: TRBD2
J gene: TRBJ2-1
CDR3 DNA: TGTGCCAGCAGTGATTTGGCGGGGGGGCGCAATGAGCAGTTCTTC
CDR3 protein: CASSDLAGGRNEQFF

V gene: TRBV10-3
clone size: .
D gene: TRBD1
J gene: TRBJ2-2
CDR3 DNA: TGTGCCATCAGAGTCCCGGGACAGGGGCCTGGCGGCACCGGGGAGCTGTTTTTT
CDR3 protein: CAIRVPGQGPGGTGELFF

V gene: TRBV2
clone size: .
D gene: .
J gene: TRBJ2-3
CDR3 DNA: TGTGCCAGCAAAGAGAGCGGAGATACGCAGTATTTT
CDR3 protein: CASKESGDTQYF

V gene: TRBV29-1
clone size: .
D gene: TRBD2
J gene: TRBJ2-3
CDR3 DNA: TGCAGCGTGGCGGGGGGTGGCCCAGATACGCAGTATTTT
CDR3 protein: CSVAGGGPDTQYF

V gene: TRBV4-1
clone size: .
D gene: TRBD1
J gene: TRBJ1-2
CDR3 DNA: TGCGCCAGCAGCCAAGTGGGACAGGGAAGACCTAACTATGGCTACACCTTC
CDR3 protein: CASSQVGQGRPNYGYTF

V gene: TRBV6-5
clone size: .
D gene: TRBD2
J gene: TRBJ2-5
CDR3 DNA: TGTGCCAGCAGCCGCGGAGCGGGGGGGCGGGAGACCCAGTACTTC
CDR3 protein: CASSRGAGGRETQYF

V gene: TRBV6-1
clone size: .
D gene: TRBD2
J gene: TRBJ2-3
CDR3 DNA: TGTGCCAGCAGTGAAGCTCTGGCTAGCGGATTAGATACGCAGTATTTT
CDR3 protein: CASSEALASGLDTQYF

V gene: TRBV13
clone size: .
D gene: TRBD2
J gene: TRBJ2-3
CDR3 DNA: TGTGCCAGCACTAGCGGTAACACAGATACGCAGTATTTT
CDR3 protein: CASTSGNTDTQYF

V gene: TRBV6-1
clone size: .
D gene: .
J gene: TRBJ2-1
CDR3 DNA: TGTGCCAGCAGTGAAGCGAGGTTCCCCCAGGGCCCTCCTGAGCAGTTCTTC
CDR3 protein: CASSEARFPQGPPEQFF

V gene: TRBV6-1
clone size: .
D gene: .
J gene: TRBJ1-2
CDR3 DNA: TGTGCCAGCAGTGAATTGGGGCACAACTATGGCTACACCTTC
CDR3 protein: CASSELGHNYGYTF

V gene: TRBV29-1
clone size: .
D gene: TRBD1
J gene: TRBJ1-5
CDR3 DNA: TGCAGCGTTGCAGGGGGCGGACAACAGCCCCAGCATTTT
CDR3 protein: CSVAGGGQQPQHF

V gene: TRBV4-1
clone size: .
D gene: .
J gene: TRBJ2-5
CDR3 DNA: TGCGCCAGCAGCCAACCAAGGAGGGGGGCCGAAGAGACCCAGTACTTC
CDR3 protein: CASSQPRRGAEETQYF

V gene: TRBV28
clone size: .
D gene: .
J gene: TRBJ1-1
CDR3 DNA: TGTGCCAGTCTGTTCATGAACACTGAAGCTTTCTTT
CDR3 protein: CASLFMNTEAFF

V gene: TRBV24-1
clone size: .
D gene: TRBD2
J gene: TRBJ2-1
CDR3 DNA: TGTGCCACCAGTGGCATTAGCGGGGAAGCCCACAATGAGCAGTTCTTC
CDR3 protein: CATSGISGEAHNEQFF